This T cell receptor beta chain was recovered during a study of cytomegalovirus exposure and HLA in healthy donors. On the study more broadly: Early on, a data release was issued that held 80 million or so unique TCRs from HLA-typed donors. Broader study findings: A later analysis showed that HLA-associated TCR beta chains had undergone more clonal expansion than equally common others. The authors later linked a missense DCLRE1C variant to TCR beta V- and J-gene trimming.

PCR involved 60 Vbeta and 13 Jbeta primers. Repertoires were generated with immunoSEQ multiplex PCR, while TCRdb's copy carries only in-frame clones and drops some. The data show about 130,000 clones, about four fifths seen once. This clone was seen more than once but under ten times. Antigen unknown. Donors consisted of healthy bone marrow donors. The CDR3 has 13 amino acids. V was cut by 2 bases and J by 6 bases, with 8 bases left in between. In germline, CDR1 is SGHTA, CDR2 FQGTGA. V and J are TRBV7-3 and TRBJ1-5; the D gene is possibly TRBD1 (5 bases). Input material: PBMCs. The clonotype was recovered from a man younger than 40 in good health. This chain's CDR3 is CASSLGGSQPQHF. In nucleotides, the CDR3 is TGTGCCAGCAGCTTAGGGGGGAGTCAGCCCCAGCATTTT.